A single TCR beta chain is shown here with its context. Its cognate antigen is unknown. Documented time point: patch test 2, 6 weeks after DPC sensitization. Noted treatment: therapeutic diphenylcyclopropenone sensitization with weekly scalp DPC. This specimen comes from a study of human T cells and chemical hapten exposure. Study information: 2% DPC applied to an approximately 2 cm by approximately 2 cm arm area sensitized donors. Regarding the study as a whole: No shift was seen in TCRs above 1 in 1000 frequency with DPC sensitization.

MiXCR, run by TCRdb on the RACE reads, gives a single entry per CDR3 protein. The sample has about 84,000 distinct CDR3 sequences, about 10% seen once. CDR3 length: 15 residues. CDR1 is SNHLY, CDR2 FYNNEI, per germline. V gave up 6 bases and J gave up 0 bases, with 12 bases separating them. The chain has TRBV2 and TRBJ2-1; D unresolved. This sample comprised whole blood, obtained in connection with sensitization to the hapten diphenylcyclopropenone (DPC). This TCR came from a woman aged 45-65 years with alopecia areata. Some clones in this sample may be carry-over from other donors' samples. This CDR3 reads CASRPFLSSYNEQFF. In DNA, the CDR3 is TGTGCCAGCAGACCCTTCTTGAGCTCCTACAATGAGCAGTTCTTC.